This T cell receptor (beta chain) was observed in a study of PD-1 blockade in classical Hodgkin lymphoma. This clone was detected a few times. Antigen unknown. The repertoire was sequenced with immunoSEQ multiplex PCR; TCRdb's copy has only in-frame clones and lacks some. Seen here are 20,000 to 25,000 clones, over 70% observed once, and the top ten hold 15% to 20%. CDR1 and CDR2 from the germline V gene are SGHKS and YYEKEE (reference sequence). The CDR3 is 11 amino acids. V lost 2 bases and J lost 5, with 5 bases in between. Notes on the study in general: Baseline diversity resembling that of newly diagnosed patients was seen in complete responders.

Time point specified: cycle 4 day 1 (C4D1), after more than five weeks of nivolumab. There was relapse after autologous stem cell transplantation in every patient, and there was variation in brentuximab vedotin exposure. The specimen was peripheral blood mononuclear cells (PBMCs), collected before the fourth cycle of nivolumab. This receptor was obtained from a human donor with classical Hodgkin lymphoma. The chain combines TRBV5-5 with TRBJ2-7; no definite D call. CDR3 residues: CASSFYDEQYF. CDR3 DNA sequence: TGTGCCAGCAGCTTTTACGACGAGCAGTACTTC.